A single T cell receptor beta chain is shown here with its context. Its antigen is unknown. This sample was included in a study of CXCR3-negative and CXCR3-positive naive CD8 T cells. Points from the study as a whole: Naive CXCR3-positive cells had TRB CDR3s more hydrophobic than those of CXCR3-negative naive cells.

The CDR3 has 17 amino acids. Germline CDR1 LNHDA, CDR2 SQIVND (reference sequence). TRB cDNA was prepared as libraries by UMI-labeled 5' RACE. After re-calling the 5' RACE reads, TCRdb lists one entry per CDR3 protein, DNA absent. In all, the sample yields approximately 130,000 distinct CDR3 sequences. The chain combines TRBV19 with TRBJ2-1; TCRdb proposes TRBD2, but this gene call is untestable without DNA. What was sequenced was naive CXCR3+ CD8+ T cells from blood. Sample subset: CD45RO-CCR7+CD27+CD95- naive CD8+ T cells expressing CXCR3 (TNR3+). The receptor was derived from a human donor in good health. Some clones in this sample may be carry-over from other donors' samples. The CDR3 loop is CASSIGLAGGPGDEQFF. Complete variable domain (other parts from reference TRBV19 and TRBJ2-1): DGGITQSPKYLFRKEGQNVTLSCEQNLNHDAMYWYRQDPGQGLRLIYYSQIVNDFQKGDIAEGYSVSREKKESFPLTVTSAQKNPTAFYLCASSIGLAGGPGDEQFFGPGTRLTVL.